This T cell receptor (beta chain) was sequenced in a study of PD-1 blockade in classical Hodgkin lymphoma. Following autologous stem cell transplantation, relapse occurred in every patient, and exposure to brentuximab vedotin varied. Generated by immunoSEQ multiplex PCR, the TCRdb table keeps only in-frame clones and is missing some. This sample has 20,000 to 25,000 clones, with 60% to 85% found just once. Material: peripheral blood mononuclear cells (PBMCs), obtained before the second cycle of nivolumab. This clonotype was sampled from a human donor with classical Hodgkin lymphoma.

Here the CDR3 DNA reads TGCGCCAGCAGTGAACCGAGACTAGCGGGAGGGCTCGAGCAGTACTTC. This gives the protein CASSEPRLAGGLEQYF. The rearrangement uses TRBV10-1 and TRBJ2-7; 14 positions agree with TRBD2. Trimming removed 3 bases from V and 6 bases from J; junction bases left unmatched: 7. The CDR3 length is 16 residues. Per the germline V gene, CDR1 is WNHNN and CDR2 is SYGVQD (reference sequence).